Listed below are T cell receptor beta chains from one sample, sequenced in a study of blood T cell repertoires in COVID-19. Libraries were prepared by immunoSEQ multiplex PCR; TCRdb keeps only in-frame clonotypes and omits some of them. The sample shows about 250,000 clones, 85% to 90% of them seen only once. The sequencing sample was made of peripheral blood. These TCRs come from a woman aged 40 to 50 who had recovered from COVID-19. CDR3s include the opening cysteine and the closing phenylalanine or tryptophan. D genes are given only for firm matches. Clone size is given for some rows only: seen once, a few or many times, or a class if the clone is expanded.

size	V	D	J	CDR3	DNA
-	TRBV25-1	-	TRBJ1-1	CASSEFGTTTKAFF	TGTGCCAGCAGTGAATTTGGGACTACGACAAAAGCTTTCTTT
-	TRBV5-4	-	TRBJ1-2	CASSLAGSYYGYTF	TGTGCCAGCAGCTTGGCCGGTTCTTACTATGGCTACACCTTC
-	TRBV19	-	TRBJ2-7	CASSIVQGGYQQYF	TGTGCCAGTAGTATTGTCCAGGGCGGCTACCAGCAGTACTTC
once	TRBV6-5	TRBD1	TRBJ1-5	CASRVRAGGQPQHF	TGTGCCAGCAGGGTTCGGGCAGGGGGTCAGCCCCAGCATTTT
once	TRBV5-4	-	TRBJ2-7	CASSSPAGAPYEQYF	TGTGCCAGCAGCTCCCCGGCTGGGGCCCCGTACGAGCAGTACTTC
-	TRBV9	TRBD2	TRBJ2-2	CASSVELARHTGELFF	TGTGCCAGCAGCGTAGAACTAGCGCGGCACACCGGGGAGCTGTTTTTT
-	TRBV24-1	TRBD2	TRBJ2-1	CATGGLAGGPTYNEQFF	TGTGCCACCGGGGGACTAGCGGGAGGCCCGACCTACAATGAGCAGTTCTTC
-	TRBV27	TRBD1	TRBJ1-1	CASSPQGGIGAFF	TGTGCCAGCAGTCCGCAGGGGGGCATTGGAGCTTTCTTT
-	TRBV18	-	TRBJ1-2	CASSPAGERGYTF	TGTGCCAGCTCACCAGCGGGGGAGCGCGGCTACACCTTC
-	TRBV18	-	TRBJ2-5	CASSPPSRETQYF	TGTGCCAGCTCACCGCCTAGCCGGGAGACCCAGTACTTC
few	TRBV7-9	TRBD1	TRBJ2-4	CASSLLAGDRTKNIQYF	TGTGCCAGCAGCTTACTAGCCGGGGACAGAACAAAAAACATTCAGTACTTC
-	TRBV6-2/TRBV6-3	-	TRBJ1-1	CASSAPGGQRF	TGTGCCAGCAGTGCGCCCGGCGGCCAGCGGTTT
once	TRBV19	-	TRBJ2-2	CASSMGRGYGGELFF	TGTGCCAGTAGTATGGGTAGGGGGTACGGCGGGGAGCTGTTTTTT
-	TRBV19	-	TRBJ2-2	CASSSGHQNTGELFF	TGTGCCAGTAGTTCGGGACACCAGAACACCGGGGAGCTGTTTTTT
-	TRBV7-2	-	TRBJ1-1	CAAGSSPDTEAFF	TGTGCCGCAGGCTCCAGCCCTGACACTGAAGCTTTCTTT
-	TRBV6-5	TRBD1	TRBJ1-4	CASSTDRGYGKLFF	TGTGCCAGCAGTACTGACAGGGGCTACGGAAAACTGTTTTTT
-	TRBV29-1	-	TRBJ1-5	CSVKVAGREQAGVTQHF	TGCAGCGTGAAGGTGGCGGGGAGGGAACAGGCCGGGGTCACCCAGCATTTT
once	TRBV25-1	-	TRBJ1-2	CASSGQPRYGYTF	TGTGCCAGCAGCGGACAGCCACGGTATGGCTACACCTTC
-	TRBV4-3	-	TRBJ2-2	CASSQDIAGELFF	TGCGCCAGCAGCCAAGATATTGCCGGGGAGCTGTTTTTT
-	TRBV24-1	-	TRBJ1-5	CATSDGGRGGGNQPQHF	TGTGCCACCAGTGATGGTGGGCGCGGGGGGGGCAATCAGCCCCAGCATTTT
-	TRBV19	-	TRBJ2-7	CASSRDSYEQYF	TGTGCCAGTAGTCGGGACTCCTACGAGCAGTACTTC
-	TRBV24-1	-	TRBJ1-2	CATSDPTGGAGGYTF	TGTGCCACCAGTGACCCCACCGGGGGGGCGGGAGGCTACACCTTC
-	TRBV11-2	-	TRBJ2-3	CASSLATLARGDTQYF	TGTGCCAGCAGCTTAGCTACACTAGCAAGGGGAGATACGCAGTATTTT
-	TRBV6-4	-	TRBJ1-6	CASSDLPGAYNSPLHF	TGTGCCAGCAGTGACTTGCCGGGTGCTTATAATTCACCCCTCCACTTT
-	TRBV6-4	TRBD2	TRBJ2-4	CAKRTSGTLAKNIQYF	TGTGCCAAAAGGACTAGCGGGACTTTAGCCAAAAACATTCAGTACTTC
-	TRBV27	-	TRBJ1-4	CASTPGQGTNEKLFF	TGTGCCAGCACCCCTGGGCAGGGCACTAATGAAAAACTGTTTTTT
-	TRBV5-1	-	TRBJ2-1	CASSLTSPAYNEQFF	TGCGCCAGCAGCTTGACTAGCCCAGCATACAATGAGCAGTTCTTC
-	TRBV3-1/TRBV3-2	-	TRBJ2-3	CASSRFSPSTDTQYF	TGTGCCAGCAGCCGATTTAGCCCTAGCACAGATACGCAGTATTTT